A selection of T cell receptor beta chains follows, all from one sample in a study of graft-versus-host responses after intestinal transplantation. Measured with immunoSEQ multiplex PCR; TCRdb has only the in-frame clones, and not every one. The sample has 20,000 or so clones, approximately 86% seen once. This specimen consisted of bone marrow, obtained approximately 19 weeks after transplant. These receptors were taken from a human patient who received an intestinal transplant, so some T cells may come from the graft donor. Both conserved end residues are part of each CDR3. D genes are given only for firm matches. A clone size is listed for some rows: how often the clone was seen (once, few, many), or a class if it is expanded.

j_gene,abundance,v_gene,d_gene,CDR3aa,CDR3nt
TRBJ2-1,-,TRBV6-4,-,CASSVDLAEYNEQFF,TGTGCCAGCAGCGTGGACTTAGCGGAGTACAATGAGCAGTTCTTC
TRBJ1-1,-,TRBV18,TRBD1,CASSQTGTTEAFF,TGTGCCAGCTCCCAGACAGGGACCACTGAAGCTTTCTTT
TRBJ2-1,-,TRBV6-1,-,CASSEWGRQQFF,TGTGCCAGCAGTGAATGGGGACGGCAGCAGTTCTTC
TRBJ2-7,-,TRBV19,TRBD1,CASSTGTGPPYEQYF,TGTGCCAGTAGTACCGGGACAGGGCCTCCCTACGAGCAGTACTTC
TRBJ2-4,-,TRBV2,-,CASSSGGSSAQYF,TGTGCCAGCAGCTCAGGGGGGTCATCTGCTCAGTACTTC
TRBJ1-4,-,TRBV19,TRBD1,CASSIRPRGLGEKLFF,TGTGCCAGTAGTATAAGGCCCAGGGGGCTTGGTGAAAAACTGTTTTTT
TRBJ2-7,-,TRBV6-5,-,CASSYTAGLSYEQYF,TGTGCCAGCAGTTACACGGCAGGCCTCTCCTACGAGCAGTACTTC
TRBJ1-1,-,TRBV18,-,CASSPGGRNTEAFF,TGTGCCAGCTCACCCGGGGGGAGGAACACTGAAGCTTTCTTT
TRBJ2-7,-,TRBV19,TRBD1,CASSPGQAYEQYF,TGTGCCAGTAGTCCAGGACAGGCGTACGAGCAGTACTTC
TRBJ2-7,-,TRBV7-6,TRBD1,CASSLGTGNYEQYF,TGTGCCAGCAGCTTAGGGACAGGGAACTACGAGCAGTACTTC
TRBJ2-7,-,TRBV30,TRBD1,CAWSVMGTVYEQYF,TGTGCCTGGAGTGTTATGGGGACAGTCTACGAGCAGTACTTC
TRBJ2-3,once,TRBV5-4,-,CASSLGSVPQYF,TGTGCCAGCAGCTTAGGGTCTGTGCCGCAGTATTTT
TRBJ1-3,-,TRBV28,-,CASSFGGSSGNTIYF,TGTGCCAGCAGTTTCGGGGGATCCTCTGGAAACACCATATATTTT
TRBJ1-1,once,TRBV9,TRBD1,CASSENPGQRNTGAFF,TGTGCCAGCAGCGAGAACCCGGGACAGCGGAACACTGGAGCTTTCTTT
TRBJ2-7,-,TRBV11-2,-,CASSLVSYYEQYF,TGTGCCAGCAGCTTAGTGAGTTACTACGAGCAGTACTTC
TRBJ2-1,-,TRBV7-6,TRBD1,CASSCPLNRGHYEQFF,TGTGCCAGCAGCTGCCCTTTGAACAGGGGGCATTATGAGCAGTTCTTC
TRBJ1-1,medium-sized,TRBV6-4,-,CASSDSDNTEAFF,TGTGCCAGCAGTGACTCGGACAACACTGAAGCTTTCTTT
TRBJ2-1,-,TRBV6-1,-,CASSEQGGGYNEQFF,TGTGCCAGCAGTGAACAAGGAGGGGGCTACAATGAGCAGTTCTTC
TRBJ1-2,-,TRBV6-5,TRBD1,CASSYGTGQGYTF,TGTGCCAGCAGTTACGGGACAGGTCAGGGCTACACCTTC
TRBJ1-1,-,TRBV4-1,-,CASSHGGVGATEAFF,TGCGCCAGCAGCCATGGGGGGGTCGGGGCCACTGAAGCTTTCTTT
TRBJ2-3,-,TRBV9,-,CASSVGDWGTDTQYF,TGTGCCAGCAGCGTAGGAGACTGGGGCACAGATACGCAGTATTTT
TRBJ2-5,-,TRBV27,-,CASSKETQYF,TGTGCCAGCAGCAAAGAGACCCAGTACTTC
TRBJ1-1,-,TRBV7-6,TRBD1,CASRPGQGSTEAFF,TGTGCCAGCAGACCGGGACAGGGGAGCACTGAAGCTTTCTTT
TRBJ2-1,-,TRBV7-9,TRBD1,CASSPGQGPSYNEQFF,TGTGCCAGCAGCCCCGGACAGGGGCCCTCCTACAATGAGCAGTTCTTC
TRBJ2-1,-,TRBV6-5,-,CASSSPPARGNEQFF,TGTGCCAGCAGTTCCCCTCCGGCCAGGGGCAATGAGCAGTTCTTC
TRBJ1-2,-,TRBV5-1,-,CASRRDVANYGYTF,TGCGCCAGCAGGCGGGACGTAGCTAACTATGGCTACACCTTC
TRBJ2-6,once,TRBV9,-,CASSAPLPGANVLTF,TGTGCCAGCAGCGCCCCCCTCCCCGGGGCCAACGTCCTGACTTTC
TRBJ1-1,-,TRBV19,-,CAITSGSTEAFF,TGTGCCATCACATCGGGGAGCACTGAAGCTTTCTTT
TRBJ1-2,-,TRBV28,-,CASSRGLFYGYTF,TGTGCCAGCAGTAGGGGACTTTTCTATGGCTACACCTTC
TRBJ2-7,-,TRBV9,-,CASSGGSSYEQYF,TGTGCCAGCAGCGGGGGTAGCTCCTACGAGCAGTACTTC
TRBJ2-7,-,TRBV5-5,-,CASSSSLTELYEQYF,TGTGCCAGCAGCTCTTCCTTGACCGAGCTTTACGAGCAGTACTTC
TRBJ2-1,-,TRBV11-2,TRBD2,CASSPGLAGGFYNEQFF,TGTGCCAGCAGCCCGGGACTAGCGGGAGGTTTCTACAATGAGCAGTTCTTC
TRBJ2-1,-,TRBV6-6,-,CASSYLARDNEQFF,TGTGCCAGCAGTTACTTGGCTCGGGACAATGAGCAGTTCTTC
TRBJ2-3,-,TRBV11-3,TRBD2,CASSLEGAGLSTDTQYF,TGTGCCAGCAGCTTAGAGGGTGCGGGACTAAGCACAGATACGCAGTATTTT
TRBJ2-4,-,TRBV10-3,-,CAISESEIIQYF,TGTGCCATCAGTGAGTCCGAGATAATTCAGTACTTC
TRBJ1-1,-,TRBV27,-,CASRLILNTEAFF,TGTGCCAGCAGATTAATCTTGAACACTGAAGCTTTCTTT
TRBJ1-2,-,TRBV6-5,-,CASSYRQDPNYGYTF,TGTGCCAGCAGTTACCGGCAGGACCCTAACTATGGCTACACCTTC
TRBJ1-5,-,TRBV29-1,TRBD1,CSVPGQGNQPQHF,TGCAGCGTGCCGGGACAGGGGAATCAGCCCCAGCATTTT
TRBJ2-1,-,TRBV6-4,TRBD2,CASSDLGEGHEQFF,TGTGCCAGCAGTGATTTGGGGGAGGGCCATGAGCAGTTCTTC
TRBJ2-3,-,TRBV7-8,-,CASTEAGNEKGRHVPDTQYF,TGTGCCAGCACCGAGGCAGGTAACGAGAAAGGTCGGCATGTTCCAGATACGCAGTATTTT
TRBJ1-4,-,TRBV9,TRBD1,CASSSNPTGANEKLFF,TGTGCCAGCAGCTCGAACCCGACAGGGGCGAATGAAAAACTGTTTTTT
TRBJ1-3,-,TRBV28,-,CASSPGGSGNTIYF,TGTGCCAGCAGTCCCGGGGGCTCTGGAAACACCATATATTTT
TRBJ2-3,-,TRBV6-4,TRBD2,CASSQAGLAGADTQYF,TGTGCCAGCAGCCAAGCGGGACTAGCGGGTGCAGATACGCAGTATTTT
TRBJ2-7,-,TRBV6-5,TRBD1,CASSPGGQSSYEQYF,TGTGCCAGCAGTCCAGGGGGCCAGAGCTCCTACGAGCAGTACTTC
TRBJ1-5,-,TRBV28,TRBD1,CASSLLGTGLRQPQHF,TGTGCCAGCAGTTTATTAGGGACAGGGTTACGACAGCCCCAGCATTTT
TRBJ1-3,-,TRBV19,-,CASSLIVGHMISGNTIYF,TGTGCCAGTAGTTTAATAGTGGGCCACATGATCTCTGGAAACACCATATATTTT
TRBJ2-7,-,TRBV2,-,CASSELYLYEQYF,TGTGCCAGCAGTGAATTGTATCTCTACGAGCAGTACTTC
TRBJ2-7,-,TRBV9,-,CASSKTRDGRYEQYF,TGTGCCAGCAGCAAGACTAGGGACGGCCGCTACGAGCAGTACTTC
TRBJ1-5,-,TRBV28,TRBD1,CASTPRGQGDNQPQHF,TGTGCCAGCACCCCACGCGGACAGGGAGACAATCAGCCCCAGCATTTT
TRBJ2-7,-,TRBV6-1,TRBD2,CASSEKGAGLYEQYF,TGTGCCAGCAGTGAAAAAGGAGCGGGGCTCTACGAGCAGTACTTC
TRBJ1-1,-,TRBV14,TRBD1,CASRTDQGAGTEAFF,TGTGCCAGCAGGACAGACCAGGGGGCTGGCACTGAAGCTTTCTTT
TRBJ2-5,-,TRBV19,-,CASSGEETQYF,TGTGCCAGTAGCGGGGAAGAGACCCAGTACTTC
TRBJ2-7,-,TRBV6-6,TRBD1,CASRQQGASEQYF,TGTGCCAGCAGACAACAGGGGGCCTCCGAGCAGTACTTC
TRBJ2-7,once,TRBV5-8,-,CASSRTEGQGNYEQYF,TGTGCCAGCAGCAGGACAGAAGGGCAGGGTAACTACGAGCAGTACTTC
TRBJ2-7,once,TRBV6-1,-,CASSETGYRGSYEQYF,TGTGCCAGCAGTGAGACGGGTTACCGGGGCTCCTACGAGCAGTACTTC
TRBJ2-7,-,TRBV7-9,-,CASTSGVESYEQYF,TGTGCCAGCACTTCAGGGGTTGAGTCCTACGAGCAGTACTTC
TRBJ2-3,-,TRBV19,TRBD2,CASNLAGGSDTQYF,TGTGCCAGTAACCTAGCGGGAGGATCAGATACGCAGTATTTT